These 28 T cell receptor beta chains originate from one sample sequenced in a study of CD8+ T cells in alopecia areata. The authors extracted RNA and reverse transcribed it into cDNA as the sequencing template. Clones were read by immunoSEQ multiplex PCR, and TCRdb kept only the in-frame ones, dropping some. The sample has 210,000 or so clones; 66% are singletons. Documented treatment: oral pan-JAK inhibitor, 5-10 mg twice daily. Source: CD4+ T cells sorted from blood, taken at approximately week 44, from a patient treated with tofacitinib. Receptor source: a human donor with alopecia areata.

This clone occurred a few times. The chain links TRBV25-1 to TRBJ1-2; D is perhaps TRBD1 (5 bases). Between the trimmed V and J ends, which lost 7 bases and 8 bases, there was a span of 11 bases. CDR1 and CDR2 (germline): MGHDK, SYGVNS. The length of the CDR3 is 11 residues. The CDR3 spells CASTGGSGYTF. The DNA for the CDR3 is TGTGCCAGCACGGGGGGGTCCGGCTACACCTTC.

The chain is built from TRBV29-1 and TRBJ1-2, with TRBD1 as a possible D gene (6 bases). Germline CDR1 and CDR2: SQVTM and ANQGSEA. The CDR3 loop spans 22 amino acids. The V and J ends lost 0 bases and 4 bases respectively, with 36 bases between them. Written as DNA, the CDR3 is TGCAGCGTTGAAGATGCGCTTGCCGATCTTGCCCCAAACAGGGATCAGAGCTATGGCTACACCTTC. This codes for CSVEDALADLAPNRDQSYGYTF.

This chain connects TRBV9 to TRBJ2-5; TRBD1 matches 7 bases. The germline gives CDR1 SGDLS, CDR2 YYNGEE. V lost 4 bases, J lost 4 bases, and 7 bases stayed unmatched. The CDR3 consists of 14 residues. The CDR3: CASSRRGPGETQYF. CDR3 nucleotides: TGTGCCAGCAGCCGTAGGGGGCCAGGAGAGACCCAGTACTTC. The whole variable domain, remainder taken from reference TRBV9 and TRBJ2-5, is DSGVTQTPKHLITATGQRVTLRCSPRSGDLSVYWYQQSLDQGLQFLIQYYNGEERAKGNILERFSAQQFPDLHSELNLSSLELGDSALYFCASSRRGPGETQYFGPGTRLLVL.

This chain connects TRBV7-2 to TRBJ1-1; D possibly corresponds to TRBD1 (6 bases). The CDR3 has 16 amino acids. V dropped 1 base and J dropped 3 bases, with 15 bases sitting between them. Germline CDR1 reads SGHTA; CDR2 reads FQGNSA. CDR3 protein: CASSLVASRGYTEAFF. The CDR3 DNA reads as TGTGCCAGCAGCTTAGTGGCGAGCAGGGGTTACACTGAAGCTTTCTTT.

The gene calls are TRBV6-5 and TRBJ1-2; possibly TRBD1 for D (5 bases). Germline CDR1 MNHEY, CDR2 SVGAGI. The CDR3 is 14 residues long. Between the trimmed V and J ends, which lost 2 bases and 6 bases, there was a span of 13 bases. The CDR3 region has the DNA TGTGCCAGCAGTTACGGCACCCGGGGCCATGGCTACACCTTC. Residues: CASSYGTRGHGYTF.

V usage is TRBV7-9 and J usage is TRBJ1-2; no firm D call. Germline values: CDR1 SEHNR, CDR2 FQNEAQ (reference sequence). The CDR3 has 15 amino acids. The ends were cut back, 1 base at V and 9 bases at J, with 18 bases in the middle. The DNA for the CDR3 is TGTGCCAGCAGCTTAGACCTGGAGATGAGTTATAGCTACACCTTC. Its protein is CASSLDLEMSYSYTF.

V is TRBV30 and J is TRBJ1-6; maybe TRBD1 (5 bases). The CDR3 covers 14 residues. Germline V gives CDR1 GTSNPN, CDR2 SVGIG (reference sequence). V was cut by 4 bases and J by 4 bases, with 11 bases left in between. CDR3 region: CAWKAGTYNSPLHF. The CDR3 region has the DNA TGTGCCTGGAAAGCCGGGACTTATAATTCACCCCTCCACTTT. The full variable domain, its missing parts supplied by reference TRBV30 and TRBJ1-6, is SQTIHQWPATLVQPVGSPLSLECTVEGTSNPNLYWYRQAAGRGLQLLFYSVGIGQISSEVPQNLSASRPQDRQFILSSKKLLLSDSGFYLCAWKAGTYNSPLHFGNGTRLTVT.

The DNA of the CDR3 is TGCGCCAGCAGCCAACAGGTTGGGGGTTCCTACGAGCAGTACTTC. This codes for CASSQQVGGSYEQYF. The gene calls are TRBV4-1 and TRBJ2-7, with D perhaps matching TRBD1 or TRBD2 (5 bases each). The CDR3 loop spans 15 amino acids. From germline, CDR1 is MGHRA and CDR2 YSYEKL. V dropped 2 bases and J dropped 1 base, with 12 bases sitting between them.

The chain joins TRBV2 to TRBJ2-7; weak D call: TRBD1 (6 bases). The CDR3 is 11 residues long. Germline CDR1 reads SNHLY; CDR2 reads FYNNEI. The DNA for the CDR3 is TGTGTCACAGGGAACTCCTACGAGCAGTACTTC. This sequence encodes CVTGNSYEQYF.

This clone is termed medium-sized (0.01 to 0.1%). This sequence joins TRBV7-2 and TRBJ2-7, with 9 bases lining up with TRBD1. CDR1 and CDR2 from the germline V gene are SGHTA and FQGNSA. The ends lost 4 bases at V and 0 bases at J; junction bases unmatched: 7. The CDR3 sequence is 16 residues long. The CDR3 DNA follows: TGTGCCAGCAGCTGGGCCGGGACAGGGAGCTCCTACGAGCAGTACTTC. It translates to CASSWAGTGSSYEQYF. The variable domain in full, completed from reference TRBV7-2 and TRBJ2-7, reads GAGVSQSPSNKVTEKGKDVELRCDPISGHTALYWYRQSLGQGLEFLIYFQGNSAPDKSGLPSDRFSAERTGGSVSTLTIQRTQQEDSAVYLCASSWAGTGSSYEQYFGPGTRLTVT.

By share, this clone ranks as medium-sized. The chain couples TRBV14 to TRBJ2-7; D gene unclear. Germline-derived CDR1 and CDR2 are SGHDN and FVKESK. Trimming removed 4 bases from V and 6 bases from J, with 13 bases in between. The CDR3 runs 13 residues. CDR3 in amino acids: CASSRELQGEQYF. The DNA of the CDR3 is TGTGCCAGCAGCCGAGAACTCCAAGGCGAGCAGTACTTC.

The CDR3 is CAGTRGGIEQYF. CDR3 DNA sequence: TGTGCCGGGACCCGTGGGGGGATCGAGCAGTACTTC. The chain uses TRBV30 and TRBJ2-7; D may be TRBD2 (6 bases). Trimming removed 8 bases from V and 6 bases from J, with 17 bases in between. This CDR3 is 12 amino acids long. Germline CDR1 and CDR2: GTSNPN and SVGIG (reference sequence).

The chain recombines TRBV18 with TRBJ2-1; D may correspond to TRBD1 or TRBD2 (5 bases each). Germline CDR1 reads KGHSH; CDR2 reads LQKENI. CDR3 length: 14 residues. Trimming took off 4 bases at V and 0 bases at J, with 7 bases between the two ends. The CDR3 DNA follows: TGTGCCAGCTCACGGGGGAGCTCCTACAATGAGCAGTTCTTC. Translating it yields CASSRGSSYNEQFF. The complete variable domain, with remaining parts taken from reference TRBV18 and TRBJ2-1, reads NAGVMQNPRHLVRRRGQEARLRCSPMKGHSHVYWYRQLPEEGLKFMVYLQKENIIDESGMPKERFSAEFPKEGPSILRIQQVVRGDSAAYFCASSRGSSYNEQFFGPGTRLTVL.

The CDR3 nucleotides are TGTGCCAGCAGCCTGGAACAGGGCACTGAAGCTTTCTTT. Amino acids: CASSLEQGTEAFF. The chain links TRBV7-9 to TRBJ1-1, with TRBD1 as a possible D gene (6 bases). V gave up 5 bases and J gave up 4 bases, with 11 bases separating them. The CDR3 is made up of 13 amino acids. Germline lookup yields CDR1 SEHNR and CDR2 FQNEAQ (reference sequence).

DNA of the CDR3: TGCAGCGTTGATTCGACAGGGAGAAGAGATACGCAGTATTTT. Translating gives CSVDSTGRRDTQYF. The J gene is TRBJ2-3, the V gene TRBV29-1; 7 bases are shared with TRBD1. J gave up 5 bases and V 3 bases, and 8 bases lay outside the gene matches. Germline V gene lookup returns CDR1 SQVTM and CDR2 ANQGSEA. This CDR3 spans 14 amino acids.

This chain connects TRBV5-1 to TRBJ1-1; 7 bases fit TRBD1. Germline V gene lookup returns CDR1 SGHRS and CDR2 YFSETQ. There are 14 residues in the CDR3. Germline trimming cut 2 bases from V and 1 base from J; bases unmatched to any gene: 2. Here the CDR3 DNA reads TGCGCCAGCAGCTTCGCAGGGGGGAACACTGAAGCTTTCTTT. Translated, it gives CASSFAGGNTEAFF.

This rearrangement joins TRBV4-3 to TRBJ1-6; unclear D gene. Trimming cost V 6 bases and J 7 bases, with 7 bases left between them. This CDR3 spans 12 amino acids. Per germline, CDR1 LGHNA and CDR2 YSLEER. The CDR3 DNA follows: TGCGCCAGCAGGGGTGGGAATTCACCCCTCCACTTT. Amino acid sequence: CASRGGNSPLHF.

The chain joins TRBV9 to TRBJ2-3, with 10 bases identical to TRBD1. The junction had 5 bases not matched to a gene; V was cut back by 3 bases and J by 4 bases. The germline V gene encodes CDR1 SGDLS and CDR2 YYNGEE. CDR3 size: 15 residues. This CDR3 reads CASSGRDRGADTQYF. The CDR3, as DNA: TGTGCCAGCAGCGGTCGGGACAGGGGTGCAGATACGCAGTATTTT.

J is TRBJ1-5 and V is TRBV7-2, with D hard to call. The V gene's germline CDR1 is SGHTA and CDR2 FQGNSA. Deletions cut 2 bases from V and 0 bases from J, with 8 bases between. The CDR3 has 15 amino acids. Here the CDR3 reads CASSLKGNSNQPQHF. In DNA, the CDR3 is TGTGCCAGCAGCTTAAAGGGTAATAGCAATCAGCCCCAGCATTTT.

This clone was detected a few times. The chain has TRBV29-1 and TRBJ2-2, with D possibly TRBD1 on 6 matching bases. Trimming pared 5 bases from V and 6 bases from J, leaving 16 bases between. In germline, CDR1 is SQVTM, CDR2 ANQGSEA. This CDR3 has 14 amino acids. The CDR3 DNA reads TGCAGCGTTACATTTGGACAGAAGCCCGGGGAGCTGTTTTTT. Amino acid sequence: CSVTFGQKPGELFF.

The J gene is TRBJ1-2, the V gene TRBV29-1, with D uncertain. CDR1 and CDR2 from the germline V gene are SQVTM and ANQGSEA. CDR3 length equals 12 residues. V lost 2 bases and J lost 8, with 12 bases in between. The CDR3 coding sequence is TGCAGCGTTGAAAAACTCACGGGAGGCTACACCTTC. Translating gives CSVEKLTGGYTF. Complete variable domain (other parts from reference TRBV29-1 and TRBJ1-2): SAVISQKPSRDICQRGTSLTIQCQVDSQVTMMFWYRQQPGQSLTLIATANQGSEATYESGFVIDKFPISRPNLTFSTLTVSNMSPEDSSIYLCSVEKLTGGYTFGSGTRLTVV.

Points on this clone: Different DNA sequences within this sample yield the same CDR3. The rearrangement links TRBV5-1 to TRBJ2-7; 10 bases map to TRBD1. CDR1 SGHRS and CDR2 YFSETQ come from the germline V gene. V gave up 0 bases and J gave up 2 bases; unmatched junction bases: 2. The CDR3 runs 15 residues. CDR3 coding DNA: TGCGCCAGCAGCTTGGCAGGGACAGGGGCCTACGAGCAGTACTTC. Translated: CASSLAGTGAYEQYF. Combining the CDR3 with reference TRBV5-1 and TRBJ2-7 gives the whole variable domain KAGVTQTPRYLIKTRGQQVTLSCSPISGHRSVSWYQQTPGQGLQFLFEYFSETQRNKGNFPGRFSGRQFSNSRSEMNVSTLELGDSALYLCASSLAGTGAYEQYFGPGTRLTVT.

J is TRBJ1-2 and V is TRBV5-1; TRBD1 might be the D (5 bases). The CDR3 is 15 residues long. Germline V gene lookup returns CDR1 SGHRS and CDR2 YFSETQ. Trimming shortened V by 4 bases and J by 2 bases, and 15 bases separated the two germline ends. The CDR3 nucleotides read TGCGCCAGCAGCCCGGAGGGACCGAGAAACTATGGCTACACCTTC. Translation gives CASSPEGPRNYGYTF.

The rearrangement uses TRBV29-1 and TRBJ1-1, with no clear D. The germline gives CDR1 SQVTM, CDR2 ANQGSEA. The length of the CDR3 is 15 residues. V lost 1 base, J lost 0 bases, and 12 bases lay in between. CDR3 sequence reads: CSVEGGRVVNTEAFF. The CDR3 bases are TGCAGCGTTGAAGGGGGTCGAGTGGTGAACACTGAAGCTTTCTTT.

This clone was detected only a few times. The rearrangement links TRBV7-2 to TRBJ2-7; maybe TRBD2 (6 bases). Trimming stripped 6 bases from V and 0 bases from J, with 18 bases between. Per germline, CDR1 SGHTA and CDR2 FQGNSA. This CDR3 region has 16 residues. CDR3 protein: CASRKHPGLSSYEQYF. The CDR3 DNA sequence: TGTGCCAGCAGAAAACATCCGGGACTTAGCTCCTACGAGCAGTACTTC.

The rearrangement uses TRBV29-1 and TRBJ2-5; D is ambiguous. The germline V gene has CDR1 SQVTM and CDR2 ANQGSEA. This CDR3 region has 13 residues. V gave up 2 bases and J gave up 6 bases, with 13 bases separating them. CDR3 loop: CSVERRLTKTQYF. The CDR3, as DNA: TGCAGCGTTGAAAGGCGTCTCACGAAGACCCAGTACTTC.

V is TRBV4-3 and J is TRBJ1-2, with D unresolved. The CDR3 consists of 15 residues. Germline V gene lookup returns CDR1 LGHNA and CDR2 YSLEER. V was cut by 0 bases and J by 2 bases, with 10 bases left in between. The CDR3 loop reads CASSQETGGNYGYTF. The CDR3 bases are TGCGCCAGCAGCCAAGAAACGGGAGGGAACTATGGCTACACCTTC.

V usage is TRBV29-1 and J usage is TRBJ1-1; TRBD1 might be the D (6 bases). The CDR3 consists of 13 residues. CDR1 and CDR2 from the germline V gene are SQVTM and ANQGSEA. Trimming pared 7 bases from V and 2 bases from J, leaving 14 bases between. CDR3 amino acids: CSGTGILNTEAFF. DNA of the CDR3: TGCAGCGGTACAGGGATATTAAACACTGAAGCTTTCTTT.